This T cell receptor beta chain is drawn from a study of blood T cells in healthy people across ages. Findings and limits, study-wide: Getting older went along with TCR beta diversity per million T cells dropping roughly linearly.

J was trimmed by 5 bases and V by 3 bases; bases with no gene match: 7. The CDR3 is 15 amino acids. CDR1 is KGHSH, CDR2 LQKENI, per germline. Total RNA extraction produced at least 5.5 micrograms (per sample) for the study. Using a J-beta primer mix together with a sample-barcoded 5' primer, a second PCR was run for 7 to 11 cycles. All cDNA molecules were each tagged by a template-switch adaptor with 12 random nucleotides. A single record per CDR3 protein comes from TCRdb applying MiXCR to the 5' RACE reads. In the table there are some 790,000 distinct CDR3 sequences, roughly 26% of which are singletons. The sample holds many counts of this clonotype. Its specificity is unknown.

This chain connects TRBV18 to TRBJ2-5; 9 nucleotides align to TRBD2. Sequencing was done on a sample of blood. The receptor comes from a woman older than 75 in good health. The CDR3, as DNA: TGTGCCAGCTCACCTCCGGGACTAGCCTTGGAGACCCAGTACTTC. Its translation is CASSPPGLALETQYF.